The 30 T cell receptor beta chains below all came from one sample that was sequenced in a study of shared clonotypes between healthy human individuals (dated by TCRdb to the early 2020s). Receptor amplification or capture employed the immunoSEQ multiplex PCR assay. The table was pulled from immuneACCESS by TCRdb, which kept in-frame rearrangements only. Such tables lose some clones; where checked, under half of the loss comes from unresolved V genes, and the rest has no known cause. The sample profile shows hundreds of thousands of clones; around 72% of them were found once. The ten most abundant clones make up 1.8% of the sample. The sample consisted of memory CD4+ T cells sorted from blood. The cell subset or site label corresponds to: CD45RA-negative fraction. The receptors stem from a young woman in good health.

The table lists this clone with a count of one. The chain links TRBV7-2 to TRBJ2-1; 7 bases fit TRBD2. Germline CDR1 reads SGHTA; CDR2 reads FQGNSA. The CDR3 contains 12 residues. V was pared by 8 bases and J by 6 bases, with 4 bases of the junction left unmatched. In DNA form, the CDR3 reads TGTGCCAGCGCTGGGACTACCAATGAGCAGTTCTTC. This encodes CASAGTTNEQFF.

The V call is TRBV7-9, the J call TRBJ2-2; 7 bases align to TRBD2. The CDR3 extends over 14 amino acids. The junction had 5 bases not matched to a gene; V was cut back by 8 bases and J by 2 bases. From germline, CDR1 is SEHNR and CDR2 FQNEAQ (reference sequence). CDR3 region: CASPTSANTGELFF. Here the CDR3 DNA reads TGTGCCAGCCCCACTAGCGCAAACACCGGGGAGCTGTTTTTT.

V and J are TRBV18 and TRBJ1-1; unclear D gene. In germline, CDR1 is KGHSH, CDR2 LQKENI. The CDR3 has 13 amino acids. V gave up 2 bases and J gave up 3 bases, with 7 bases separating them. CDR3 loop: CASSPGRDTEAFF. Written as DNA, the CDR3 is TGTGCCAGCTCACCAGGGCGGGACACTGAAGCTTTCTTT.

In DNA, the CDR3 is TGTGCCAGTAGTATAGGAGGGACTAGCGCTTTCTCCTACGAGCAGTACTTC. Residues: CASSIGGTSAFSYEQYF. V gene TRBV19 combines with J gene TRBJ2-7; the match to TRBD2 covers 10 bases. V gave up 1 base and J gave up 0 bases; unmatched junction bases: 6. Germline-derived CDR1 and CDR2 are LNHDA and SQIVND (reference sequence). CDR3 length: 17 amino acids.

V usage is TRBV27 and J usage is TRBJ2-3; D is perhaps TRBD1 or TRBD2 (5 bases each). The CDR3 spans 15 residues. Trimming stripped 7 bases from V and 6 bases from J, with 20 bases between. Germline loops: CDR1 MNHEY, CDR2 SMNVEV (reference sequence). The CDR3 loop reads CASTIWGSRRDTQYF. CDR3 DNA sequence: TGTGCCAGCACCATCTGGGGCTCGAGGAGGGATACGCAGTATTTT.

The CDR3 DNA reads as TGTGCCAGCAGTTTACGACTCGGCGGTTTAAACTATGGCTACACCTTC. Its translation: CASSLRLGGLNYGYTF. This chain links TRBV27 with TRBJ1-2; D is ambiguous. V dropped 2 bases and J dropped 2 bases, with 15 bases sitting between them. Germline CDR1 MNHEY, CDR2 SMNVEV (reference sequence). The CDR3 runs to 16 residues.

This chain joins TRBV18 and TRBJ2-6, with D maybe TRBD2 (5 bases). V was clipped by 1 base and J by 0 bases, with 7 bases between them. CDR1 and CDR2 from the germline V gene are KGHSH and LQKENI. This CDR3 comprises 16 residues. The DNA of the CDR3 is TGTGCCAGCTCACCACTGGGGAGCTCTGGGGCCAACGTCCTGACTTTC. Its protein is CASSPLGSSGANVLTF.

This sequence joins TRBV19 and TRBJ2-6; D possibly corresponds to TRBD1 (5 bases). CDR1 is LNHDA, CDR2 SQIVND, per germline (reference sequence). CDR3 size: 14 residues. The V end was cut by 7 bases, the J end by 3 bases, with 10 bases between. The CDR3 DNA reads TGTGCCAGTATGGGGCTTGGTGGGGCCAACGTCCTGACTTTC. Its protein is CASMGLGGANVLTF. The full variable domain, its missing parts supplied by reference TRBV19 and TRBJ2-6, is DGGITQSPKYLFRKEGQNVTLSCEQNLNHDAMYWYRQDPGQGLRLIYYSQIVNDFQKGDIAEGYSVSREKKESFPLTVTSAQKNPTAFYLCASMGLGGANVLTFGAGSRLTVL.

The V gene is TRBV6-6, the J gene TRBJ1-1; TRBD1 agrees at 7 bases. The CDR3 covers 15 residues. After removal of 0 bases from V and 3 bases from J, the junction contained 4 bases not matched to a gene. Per germline, CDR1 MNHNY and CDR2 SVGAGI (reference sequence). The CDR3 sequence: CASSYSWRGHTEAFF. The DNA for the CDR3 is TGTGCCAGCAGTTACTCGTGGAGGGGGCACACTGAAGCTTTCTTT.

The chain links TRBV28 to TRBJ2-3, with D perhaps TRBD1 (6 bases). Between the trimmed V and J ends, which lost 5 bases and 0 bases, there was a span of 15 bases. The germline V gene has CDR1 MDHEN and CDR2 SYDVKM. This CDR3 spans 16 amino acids. The CDR3 protein is CASSLQRGSSTDTQYF. The CDR3 DNA reads TGTGCCAGCAGTCTCCAGAGGGGGTCTAGCACAGATACGCAGTATTTT.

This clone has only a few counts. The chain joins TRBV5-6 to TRBJ1-2; no clear D gene. The CDR3 has 14 amino acids. Germline-derived CDR1 and CDR2 are SGHDT and YYEEEE. V gave up 0 bases and J gave up 1 base, with 7 bases separating them. This CDR3 reads CASSLGTDNYGYTF. In DNA form, the CDR3 reads TGTGCCAGCAGCTTGGGGACGGATAACTATGGCTACACCTTC. Full variable domain (outside the CDR3, taken from reference TRBV5-6 and TRBJ1-2): DAGVTQSPTHLIKTRGQQVTLRCSPKSGHDTVSWYQQALGQGPQFIFQYYEEEERQRGNFPDRFSGHQFPNYSSELNVNALLLGDSALYLCASSLGTDNYGYTFGSGTRLTVV.

The V and J genes are TRBV29-1 and TRBJ2-2; 10 nucleotides agree with TRBD1. Germline V gives CDR1 SQVTM, CDR2 ANQGSEA. This CDR3 spans 15 amino acids. V shed 6 bases, J shed 3 bases, and the junction held 7 bases outside the gene matches. DNA of the CDR3: TGCAGCGTGCCGGGACAGGGGACTTACACCGGGGAGCTGTTTTTT. It translates to CSVPGQGTYTGELFF.

Here the CDR3 DNA reads TGTGCCAGCAGCGTAGGGCAGGGGGCTGGAAACACCATATATTTT. This gives the protein CASSVGQGAGNTIYF. The chain joins TRBV9 to TRBJ1-3, with TRBD1 matching over 7 bases. V gave up 0 bases and J gave up 2 bases; unmatched junction bases: 2. This CDR3 comprises 15 residues. The germline CDR1 and CDR2 sequences are SGDLS and YYNGEE.

V gene TRBV29-1 combines with J gene TRBJ2-7, with TRBD2 matching 8 bases. This CDR3 comprises 13 residues. V shed 7 bases and J 1 base; nucleotides not matched to a gene: 6. Germline values: CDR1 SQVTM, CDR2 ANQGSEA. CDR3 coding DNA: TGCAGCGCCGTTGGACTAGCTTCCTACGAGCAGTACTTC. Translated, it gives CSAVGLASYEQYF.

The chain joins TRBV28 to TRBJ1-4; 9 bases map to TRBD1. CDR3 length: 15 residues. Trimming removed 6 bases from V and 5 bases from J; junction bases left unmatched: 7. CDR1 and CDR2 (germline): MDHEN, SYDVKM. The CDR3 is CASRSPGQGNEKLFF. The CDR3, as DNA: TGTGCCAGCAGGTCGCCGGGACAGGGAAATGAAAAACTGTTTTTT.

The chain employs TRBV6-5 and TRBJ2-3; perhaps TRBD2 as D (5 bases). Germline V CDR1 and CDR2: MNHEY, SVGAGI. Deletions cut 11 bases from V and 2 bases from J, with 17 bases between. The CDR3 is 14 amino acids. The DNA of the CDR3 is TGTGCCGGGAGATCTAGGACCACCACAGATACGCAGTATTTT. This codes for CAGRSRTTTDTQYF.

This clone turned up a few times. This CDR3 is CAWSSGQGGYEQYF. In nucleotides, the CDR3 is TGTGCCTGGAGTTCGGGACAGGGAGGGTACGAGCAGTACTTC. The chain combines TRBV30 with TRBJ2-7, with TRBD1 identical over 9 bases. The germline gives CDR1 GTSNPN, CDR2 SVGIG (reference sequence). The CDR3 sequence is 14 residues long. V lost 2 bases, J lost 4 bases, and 6 bases stayed unmatched.

This sequence joins TRBV7-8 and TRBJ1-5; D remains unclear. V was clipped by 3 bases and J by 0 bases, with 12 bases between them. CDR1 is SGHVS, CDR2 FQNEAQ, per germline. The CDR3 length is 16 residues. The CDR3 DNA sequence: TGTGCCAGCAGCTTTGGGAAGTGGGGTAGCAATCAGCCCCAGCATTTT. Amino acids: CASSFGKWGSNQPQHF.

The chain is built from TRBV5-1 and TRBJ2-4; D is unresolved. The CDR3 has 17 amino acids. The V gene's germline CDR1 is SGHRS and CDR2 YFSETQ. The V gene lost 0 bases and the J gene lost 1 base, with 14 bases spanning the gap. The CDR3 reads CASSLAYGAGAKNIQYF. The DNA of the CDR3 is TGCGCCAGCAGCTTGGCCTATGGTGCCGGGGCCAAAAACATTCAGTACTTC.

The chain uses TRBV19 and TRBJ2-3; 9 bases agree with TRBD1. V dropped 2 bases and J dropped 14; count of bases not matched to a gene: 8. The CDR3 totals 13 residues. The germline V gene has CDR1 LNHDA and CDR2 SQIVND (reference sequence). The CDR3 reads CASSITPGTGRYF. CDR3 bases: TGTGCCAGTAGTATAACGCCCGGGACAGGGCGGTATTTT.

A note on this clone: One end of the junction varies from germline; a read error may be responsible. The chain joins TRBV7-8 to TRBJ2-3; 12 bases line up with TRBD2. CDR1 and CDR2 (germline): SGHVS, FQNEAQ. CDR3 length: 14 amino acids. As DNA, the CDR3 is TGTGCCAGCAGCCTAGCGGGGGGGCATCTTACGCAGTATTTT. It specifies CASSLAGGHLTQYF.

In this sample, this clone turned up a few times. This specimen includes other DNA sequences encoding the same CDR3. This chain links TRBV20-1 with TRBJ2-1; no clear D. Trimming took off 4 bases at V and 10 bases at J, with 8 bases between the two ends. CDR1 is DFQATT and CDR2 is SNEGSKA in the germline V gene (reference sequence). CDR3 length: 10 amino acids. Written as DNA, the CDR3 is TGCAGTGCTAAAAGGGAAGAGCAGTTCTTC. It is translated as CSAKREEQFF.

The chain combines TRBV9 with TRBJ2-1; the match to TRBD2 covers 7 bases. The CDR3 covers 14 residues. J was trimmed by 2 bases and V by 4 bases; bases with no gene match: 3. Germline loops: CDR1 SGDLS, CDR2 YYNGEE. CDR3 amino acids: CASSTSGAYNEQFF. CDR3 nucleotide sequence: TGTGCCAGCAGCACAAGCGGGGCCTACAATGAGCAGTTCTTC.

This chain uses TRBV27 with TRBJ1-2; 8 bases are shared with TRBD1. Trimming took 5 bases from V and 4 from J; bases not matched to a gene: 12. The V gene's germline CDR1 is MNHEY and CDR2 SMNVEV (reference sequence). The CDR3 length is 16 residues. The CDR3, as DNA: TGTGCCAGCAGTCCCGCCGGACAGGGTCGCATCTATGGCTACACCTTC. Translated, it gives CASSPAGQGRIYGYTF.

The chain joins TRBV7-2 to TRBJ2-3, with 7 bases fitting TRBD1. Germline CDR1 is SGHTA and CDR2 is FQGNSA. The V and J ends lost 5 bases and 6 bases, in that order; junction bases with no gene match: 2. The CDR3 is made up of 12 amino acids. DNA for the CDR3: TGTGCCAGCAGCCAGGGGGACGATACGCAGTATTTT. The encoded protein is CASSQGDDTQYF.

The genes are TRBV5-1 and TRBJ2-5; D might be TRBD1 (6 bases). Deletions cut 3 bases from V and 5 bases from J, with 20 bases between. The length of the CDR3 is 16 residues. CDR1 and CDR2 (germline): SGHRS, YFSETQ. CDR3 DNA: TGCGCCAGCAGCTCACAGGCGGCAGGGGCAGGGGAGACCCAGTACTTC. This codes for CASSSQAAGAGETQYF. The variable domain in full, with the rest retrieved from reference TRBV5-1 and TRBJ2-5, is KAGVTQTPRYLIKTRGQQVTLSCSPISGHRSVSWYQQTPGQGLQFLFEYFSETQRNKGNFPGRFSGRQFSNSRSEMNVSTLELGDSALYLCASSSQAAGAGETQYFGPGTRLLVL.

V gene TRBV7-6 combines with J gene TRBJ2-2; D may be TRBD2 (6 bases). Per germline, CDR1 SGHVS and CDR2 FNYEAQ. Trimming removed 5 bases at V and 7 bases at J, with 14 bases between. This CDR3 is built from 14 residues. The CDR3 spells CASSGMGGVGELFF. Here the CDR3 DNA reads TGTGCCAGCAGCGGGATGGGCGGGGTCGGGGAGCTGTTTTTT.

The gene calls are TRBV6-6 and TRBJ1-4; D gene unclear. Germline CDR1 reads MNHNY; CDR2 reads SVGAGI (reference sequence). This CDR3 region has 13 residues. V was cut by 5 bases and J by 7 bases, with 11 bases left in between. The CDR3 loop reads CASSEPLGEKLFF. In DNA form, the CDR3 reads TGTGCCAGCAGTGAGCCCCTAGGTGAAAAACTGTTTTTT.

The CDR3 protein is CASITGGNNEKLFF. The CDR3 DNA follows: TGTGCCAGCATAACGGGGGGGAATAATGAAAAACTGTTTTTT. The chain joins TRBV28 to TRBJ1-4, with TRBD1 as a possible D gene (5 bases). The CDR3 covers 14 residues. Trimming took 7 bases from V and 4 from J, leaving 13 bases between them. Germline values: CDR1 MDHEN, CDR2 SYDVKM.

In this sample, this clone turned up a few times. This sequence joins TRBV5-1 and TRBJ2-5; TRBD1 matches 8 bases. The junction had 6 bases not matched to a gene; V was cut back by 4 bases and J by 4 bases. Germline values: CDR1 SGHRS, CDR2 YFSETQ. The CDR3 spans 14 residues. This CDR3 is CASSDGTGGETQYF. The CDR3 region has the DNA TGCGCCAGCAGCGACGGGACAGGAGGAGAGACCCAGTACTTC. Together with reference TRBV5-1 and TRBJ2-5, the CDR3 gives the full variable domain: KAGVTQTPRYLIKTRGQQVTLSCSPISGHRSVSWYQQTPGQGLQFLFEYFSETQRNKGNFPGRFSGRQFSNSRSEMNVSTLELGDSALYLCASSDGTGGETQYFGPGTRLLVL.